This T cell receptor (beta chain) was sequenced in a study of patients and donors after allogeneic stem cell transplantation (dated by TCRdb to between 2020 and 2021). The table lists this clonotype with many counts. What antigen it recognizes has not been identified. It has no much larger one-base neighbor in the sample; base qualities were not kept. From the cysteine up to the phenylalanine, the CDR3 has a length of 16 residues. CDR3 DNA is the only sequence kept; it has 48 bases, read in frame from the first base. Germline trimming amounts to 0 bases on V and 6 bases on J, with 8 as the count of junction bases outside the gene matches. From a lookup of the germline V gene, CDR1 and CDR2 are SGDLS and YYNGEE. The library was prepared using RT-PCR. Sequencing took place on a NextSeq 550. TCRdb reworked the public reads: Q25 trimming with fastp, MiXCR clone assembly, productive beta chains retained. Rows with a matching CDR3 protein are joined into one entry that keeps the most common DNA and genes. This sample has some 40,000 distinct CDR3 sequences in its table, and roughly 30% of those were observed once. Roughly 70% of the sample lies in the top ten.

Sample: blood, either unsorted or a sorted T cell fraction (not recorded which). This clonotype originated in a human donor who was either an allogeneic HSCT recipient or a stem cell or donor lymphocyte infusion donor (not recorded which). It is not recorded whose cells these are; they may come from a transplant donor. This receptor chain uses TRBV9 and TRBJ1-5; a stretch of 8 junction bases matches TRBD1. The DNA sequence is given as TGTGCCAGCAGCGTAGGCCTGGACAGGGACGGTCAGCCCCAGCATTTT. This codes for CASSVGLDRDGQPQHF. This CDR3, with the reference TRBV9 and TRBJ1-5 proteins standing in past its ends, gives the full variable domain DSGVTQTPKHLITATGQRVTLRCSPRSGDLSVYWYQQSLDQGLQFLIQYYNGEERAKGNILERFSAQQFPDLHSELNLSSLELGDSALYFCASSVGLDRDGQPQHFGDGTRLSIL.